These 16 T cell receptor beta chains were sequenced from one sample in a study of T-cell memory formation after mild COVID-19. TCRdb used MiXCR to reprocess the 5' RACE reads, holding one entry per CDR3 protein. This sample has approximately 260,000 distinct CDR3 sequences, with more than 15% found just once. Sequenced sample: PBMCs or a T cell subset sorted from them (not recorded which). These receptors came from a man aged 18 to 30 who had mild COVID-19 (a few samples of this study predate the infection). Cell type and time point are not known.

The chain has TRBV6-5 and TRBJ2-4; 12 bases map to TRBD1. With V trimmed by 4 bases and J by 7 bases, 8 bases remained unmatched. This CDR3 contains 16 residues. CDR1 is MNHEY, CDR2 SVGAGI, per germline. CDR3 coding DNA: TGTGCCAGCAGTTTATCGTCCGGGACAGGGGGCAACATTCAGTACTTC. Amino acids: CASSLSSGTGGNIQYF.

The chain combines TRBV18 with TRBJ1-3, with 7 nucleotides matching TRBD1. The CDR3 consists of 15 residues. The germline V gene encodes CDR1 KGHSH and CDR2 LQKENI. The V gene end was trimmed by 3 bases and the J gene end by 2 bases; junction bases not matched to a gene: 4. CDR3 amino acids: CASSPIGTAGNTIYF. The CDR3 coding sequence is TGTGCCAGCTCACCCATCGGGACAGCTGGAAACACCATATATTTT.

The rearrangement uses TRBV18 and TRBJ1-1, with 9 bases lining up with TRBD1. This CDR3 is built from 17 residues. The germline V gene has CDR1 KGHSH and CDR2 LQKENI. After removal of 3 bases from V and 1 base from J, the junction contained 9 bases not matched to a gene. CDR3 residues: CASSPRTGATRNTEAFF. The CDR3 coding sequence is TGTGCCAGCTCACCGAGGACAGGGGCGACTCGGAACACTGAAGCTTTCTTT.

The chain has TRBV28 and TRBJ2-3; no reliable D call. Germline-derived CDR1 and CDR2 are MDHEN and SYDVKM. The CDR3 is made up of 11 amino acids. V was cut by 11 bases and J by 4 bases, with 10 bases left in between. CDR3 nucleotide sequence: TGTGCCTCCCGCGGCTCAGATACGCAGTATTTT. This codes for CASRGSDTQYF.

The rearrangement links TRBV4-3 to TRBJ2-2, with 8 bases aligning to TRBD2. The CDR3 sequence is 18 residues long. V was pared by 0 bases and J by 2 bases, with 8 bases of the junction left unmatched. Looked up from germline, CDR1 is LGHNA and CDR2 is YSLEER. Written as DNA, the CDR3 is TGCGCCAGCAGCCAAGAAGTACTAGCGGACATTAACACCGGGGAGCTGTTTTTT. This translates into CASSQEVLADINTGELFF.

The chain combines TRBV5-1 with TRBJ1-6, with a possible D match to TRBD1 (6 bases). There are 13 residues in the CDR3. V gave up 4 bases and J gave up 10 bases, with 12 bases separating them. Per the germline V gene, CDR1 is SGHRS and CDR2 is YFSETQ. Written as DNA, the CDR3 is TGCGCCAGCAGCGCTAGACAGGACTCACCCCTCCACTTT. Its protein product is CASSARQDSPLHF.

This clonotype has more than one count but fewer than ten. The J gene is TRBJ2-5, the V gene TRBV7-8; no reliable D call. V lost 5 bases and J 6 bases, leaving 13 bases between the germline ends. CDR1 is SGHVS, CDR2 FQNEAQ, per germline. The CDR3 runs 13 residues. The CDR3 region is CASSLGPLQTQYF. The CDR3 DNA sequence: TGTGCCAGCAGCCTAGGCCCCCTCCAGACCCAGTACTTC.

This clonotype has more than one count but fewer than ten. The gene calls are TRBV20-1 and TRBJ1-6; D gene uncertain. Trimming shortened V by 1 base and J by 10 bases, and 11 bases separated the two germline ends. This CDR3 has 13 amino acids. Per germline, CDR1 DFQATT and CDR2 SNEGSKA (reference sequence). The CDR3 nucleotides are TGCAGTGCTAGAGGAGGCGTAGGATCACCCCTCCACTTT. This encodes CSARGGVGSPLHF.

This chain connects TRBV5-5 to TRBJ1-2, with 8 positions matching TRBD1. The CDR3 extends over 13 amino acids. The V gene end was trimmed by 4 bases and the J gene end by 3 bases; junction bases not matched to a gene: 2. In germline, CDR1 is SGHKS, CDR2 YYEKEE (reference sequence). As DNA, the CDR3 is TGTGCCAGCAGCCGACAGGGGTACTATGGCTACACCTTC. Its protein product is CASSRQGYYGYTF.

The chain has TRBV6-5 and TRBJ2-1; 7 positions agree with TRBD1. Trimming at V came to 4 bases and at J to 6 bases, leaving 3 bases not matched to a gene. Germline lookup yields CDR1 MNHEY and CDR2 SVGAGI. This CDR3 comprises 13 residues. The CDR3 sequence is CASSSRDSNEQFF. For the CDR3, the DNA is TGTGCCAGCAGTTCCAGGGACAGCAATGAGCAGTTCTTC.

The chain carries TRBV24-1 and TRBJ1-5, with D maybe TRBD1 (6 bases). Trimming stripped 9 bases from V and 6 bases from J, with 20 bases between. CDR1 KGHDR and CDR2 SFDVKD come from the germline V gene. CDR3 size: 15 residues. Written as DNA, the CDR3 is TGTGCCACCTCCGGGGGTTACAGGGTTCGTCAGCCCCAGCATTTT. Amino acids: CATSGGYRVRQPQHF.

This clonotype showed up just a few times. V gene TRBV5-1 combines with J gene TRBJ2-1; no reliable D call. This CDR3 is 14 amino acids long. V shed 5 bases and J shed 6 bases, with 15 bases lying between them. Germline values: CDR1 SGHRS, CDR2 YFSETQ. CDR3 nucleotide sequence: TGCGCCAGCAGAGCGTACGGCCACCCCAATGAGCAGTTCTTC. It codes for CASRAYGHPNEQFF.

This clonotype was seen more than once but under ten times. The rearrangement links TRBV19 to TRBJ1-6, with TRBD1 as a possible D gene (5 bases). Germline CDR1 LNHDA, CDR2 SQIVND (reference sequence). V gave up 5 bases and J gave up 7 bases, with 15 bases separating them. CDR3 size: 15 residues. CDR3 nucleotides: TGTGCCAGTAGTCCGCCGGGACGGACGAATTCACCCCTCCACTTT. Translation: CASSPPGRTNSPLHF.

This clonotype turned up a few times. The chain's CDR3 is CASSVTSGPDTQYF. The CDR3 DNA reads as TGTGCCAGCAGTGTCACTAGCGGGCCAGATACGCAGTATTTT. The rearrangement links TRBV2 to TRBJ2-3, with 9 nucleotides matching TRBD2. The CDR3 runs 14 residues. From germline, CDR1 is SNHLY and CDR2 FYNNEI. Germline trimming cut 4 bases from V and 4 bases from J; bases unmatched to any gene: 3.

This chain links TRBV7-3 with TRBJ2-3; a weak D match, TRBD1 (5 bases). CDR3 length equals 14 residues. Germline assignment: CDR1 SGHTA and CDR2 FQGTGA. Trimming stripped 8 bases from V and 0 bases from J, with 12 bases between. The CDR3, as DNA: TGTGCCAGCGGGGCCCAGGCTAGCACAGATACGCAGTATTTT. Encoded protein: CASGAQASTDTQYF.

The gene calls are TRBV14 and TRBJ2-7, with D perhaps given as TRBD1 or TRBD2 (5 bases each). This CDR3 region has 14 residues. Germline CDR1 SGHDN, CDR2 FVKESK. Trimming shortened V by 5 bases and J by 1 base, and 12 bases separated the two germline ends. In DNA form, the CDR3 reads TGTGCCAGCAGCGCAGGGACGGTATCCTACGAGCAGTACGTC. Its protein product is CASSAGTVSYEQYV.